What follows are 15 T cell receptor beta chains derived from one specimen sequenced in a study of T cells in women clearing cervical HPV infection. The assay was immunoSEQ multiplex PCR, and TCRdb's table has in-frame clones only and misses some. The listing records 35,000 to 45,000 clones. The specimen sequenced was blood buffy coat. The receptors shown here come from a woman aged 18-70 years with a cervical HPV16 infection that either progressed to CIN3+ or cleared (not recorded which).

With respect to this clone: Sequencing ends 3 residues short of the CDR3 end; the germline J gene provides the rest. The chain is built from TRBV5-4 and TRBJ1-2, with TRBD1 identical over 7 bases. Germline V gene sequence: CDR1 SGHNT, CDR2 YYREEE (reference sequence). The CDR3 covers 15 residues. V gave up 3 bases and J gave up 6 bases; unmatched junction bases: 11. CDR3 bases read: TGTGCCAGCAGCTCTACCTTCTCAGGGGGGAATGGC. It specifies CASSSTFSGGNG. The whole CDR3 reads CASSSTFSGGNGYTF.

Note on this clone: With the read ending 3 residues before the CDR3 end, the germline J gene is used to fill in that end. The gene calls are TRBV12-3 or TRBV12-4 and TRBJ2-4; 11 bases are a match to TRBD2. The trim removed 4 bases at V and 7 bases at J, leaving 6 bases unmatched. The CDR3 length is 15 residues. The sequenced part of the CDR3 DNA is TGTGCCAGCAGTTCTACTAGCGGGAGTCTGAACATT. Its translation is CASSSTSGSLNI. The full CDR3 sequence reads CASSSTSGSLNIQYF.

Notes on this clone: Read coverage stops 3 residues before the CDR3 terminus; the germline J gene supplies the remainder. The chain employs TRBV23-1 and TRBJ1-1, with 9 nucleotides matching TRBD1. TRBV23-1 is filed as an ORF, its function uncertain. The V and J ends lost 6 bases and 5 bases, in that order; junction bases with no gene match: 7. The CDR3 loop spans 14 amino acids. The part of the CDR3 DNA that was read is TGCGCCAGCAGCCAAGGGGACAGGGAGACTGAA. Amino acids: CASSQGDRETE. The entire CDR3 protein is CASSQGDRETEAFF.

In the case of this clone: Read coverage stops 3 residues before the CDR3 terminus; the germline J gene supplies the remainder. This sequence joins TRBV30 and TRBJ2-1; 11 bases match TRBD2. The CDR3 runs to 14 residues. Losses at the gene ends were 3 bases for V and 7 bases for J; bases not matched to a gene: 5. The V gene's germline CDR1 is GTSNPN and CDR2 SVGIG (reference sequence). The DNA read from the CDR3 is TGTGCCTGGAGACTAGCGGGAGCTGGGAATGAG. Translating it yields CAWRLAGAGNE. In full, the CDR3 is CAWRLAGAGNEQFF.

Points on this clone: The CDR3 end is not reached by the read, which stops 3 residues before it; the germline J gene fills it in. J is TRBJ2-1 and V is TRBV11-2; 8 bases are shared with TRBD1. Looked up from germline, CDR1 is SGHAT and CDR2 is FQNNGV. V dropped 4 bases and J dropped 2; count of bases not matched to a gene: 4. The CDR3 is made up of 15 amino acids. This CDR3 reads CASSSIQGAYNEQFF. CDR3 DNA (partial): TGTGCCAGCAGCTCGATACAGGGGGCCTACAATGAG.

The CDR3 DNA, read in part, is TGTGCCAGCTCACCAGGGGGCCTTACGAACACTGAA. Its protein is CASSPGGLTNTE. The full-length CDR3 reads as CASSPGGLTNTEAFF. This chain uses TRBV18 with TRBJ1-1; maybe TRBD1 (6 bases). The CDR3 end falls 3 residues outside the read, so it is completed with the germline J gene. Germline-derived CDR1 and CDR2 are KGHSH and LQKENI. The CDR3 has 15 residues. V shed 2 bases and J shed 1 base, with 11 bases lying between them.

In regard to this clone: The read falls 3 residues short of the CDR3 end, and the missing part is taken from the germline J gene. V usage is TRBV15 and J usage is TRBJ2-2; 7 bases fit TRBD2. Looked up from germline, CDR1 is LNHNV and CDR2 is YYDKDF (reference sequence). Unmatched junction bases numbered 14, after V lost 2 bases and J lost 2 bases. CDR3 length: 19 residues. The sequenced part of the CDR3 DNA is TGTGCCACCAGCAGAAAGGGGAGCGGGACCCCGATAAACACCGGGGAG. It yields the protein CATSRKGSGTPINTGE. The full CDR3 protein is CATSRKGSGTPINTGELFF.

Concerning this clone: Read coverage stops 3 residues before the CDR3 terminus; the germline J gene supplies the remainder. The chain is built from TRBV11-2 and TRBJ1-1; the D gene is possibly TRBD1 (6 bases). The CDR3 spans 14 residues. V was clipped by 3 bases and J by 5 bases, with 13 bases between them. Germline V CDR1 and CDR2: SGHAT, FQNNGV. The CDR3 DNA, read in part, is TGTGCCAGCAGCTTTCCGGGGGGCGGGACTGAA. Translated: CASSFPGGGTE. The whole CDR3 reads CASSFPGGGTEAFF.

A note on this clone: The read finishes 3 residues shy of the CDR3 end, and the germline J gene is used to complete it. The V call is TRBV19, the J call TRBJ2-7; 9 bases agree with TRBD1. This CDR3 is built from 15 residues. With V trimmed by 1 base and J by 4 bases, 5 bases remained unmatched. The germline V gene has CDR1 LNHDA and CDR2 SQIVND (reference sequence). CDR3 sequence: CASSIGSGQGYEQYF. CDR3 DNA, as far as it was read: TGTGCCAGTAGTATAGGTTCCGGACAGGGGTACGAG. Full variable domain (outside the CDR3, taken from reference TRBV19 and TRBJ2-7): DGGITQSPKYLFRKEGQNVTLSCEQNLNHDAMYWYRQDPGQGLRLIYYSQIVNDFQKGDIAEGYSVSREKKESFPLTVTSAQKNPTAFYLCASSIGSGQGYEQYFGPGTRLTVT.

Notes on this clone: The read stops 3 residues short of the end of the CDR3; the missing end is completed from the germline J gene. The chain recombines TRBV7-9 with TRBJ2-3, with 8 positions matching TRBD1. There are 15 residues in the CDR3. Germline CDR1 SEHNR, CDR2 FQNEAQ (reference sequence). The CDR3 reads CASSLGTGGRETQYF. The covered CDR3 bases are TGTGCCAGCAGCTTAGGTACAGGGGGTCGGGAGACG.

As for this clone: Relative to the germline gene, one junction end is altered; a read error may explain this. The read ends 3 residues early relative to the CDR3; the germline J gene fills the gap. Other DNA sequences in this specimen translate into the identical CDR3. V gene TRBV20-1 combines with J gene TRBJ1-3; 8 bases are shared with TRBD1. This CDR3 has 13 amino acids. Germline V gene lookup returns CDR1 DFQATT and CDR2 SNEGSKA (reference sequence). Incomplete CDR3 DNA: TGCAGTGCTCCGGACAGGGCTGGAAACACA. It translates to CSAPDRAGNT. In full, the CDR3 reads CSAPDRAGNTIYF.

Points on this clone: The read comes to an end 3 residues before the CDR3 does, leaving the germline J gene to fill in the end. This chain connects TRBV19 to TRBJ1-2; D is perhaps TRBD1 (5 bases). Germline CDR1 LNHDA, CDR2 SQIVND (reference sequence). The CDR3 contains 15 residues. The CDR3 sequence: CASSPSGRGSDTYTF. The CDR3 bases that were read are TGTGCCAGTAGTCCTAGCGGGAGGGGATCAGATACC.

A note on this clone: An end of the junction differs from the germline gene, which may be a read error. The read halts 3 residues ahead of the CDR3 end, with the missing end drawn from the germline J gene. The chain combines TRBV19 with TRBJ2-1; the match to TRBD1 covers 7 bases. Per the germline V gene, CDR1 is LNHDA and CDR2 is SQIVND (reference sequence). This CDR3 contains 16 residues. CDR3 sequence reads: CASSMGAGTAYSEQFF. CDR3 DNA, as far as it was read: TGTGCCAGTAGTATGGGTGCCGGGACAGCCTACAGTGAG.

A remark on this clone: The DNA ends 3 residues before the CDR3 does, and the rest of the CDR3 is filled in from the germline J gene. The chain is built from TRBV29-1 and TRBJ2-1; D may be TRBD1 (6 bases). V lost 5 bases and J 7 bases, leaving 9 bases between the germline ends. Germline V gene data show CDR1 as SQVTM and CDR2 as ANQGSEA. CDR3 size: 11 residues. The sequenced CDR3 bases are TGCAGCGTTTTCAGGGGAAATGAG. As protein: CSVFRGNE. The whole CDR3 region reads CSVFRGNEQFF.

As for this clone: The read terminates 3 residues ahead of where the CDR3 ends, so the germline J gene completes it. The chain links TRBV5-1 to TRBJ2-7; D is unresolved. The CDR3 has 13 amino acids. Trimming left V 0 bases short and J 4 bases short, with 8 bases between. Germline lookup yields CDR1 SGHRS and CDR2 YFSETQ. The CDR3 DNA, read in part, is TGCGCCAGCAGCTTGGAGTCAGTTTACGAG. Translated, it gives CASSLESVYE. In full, the CDR3 reads CASSLESVYEQYF.